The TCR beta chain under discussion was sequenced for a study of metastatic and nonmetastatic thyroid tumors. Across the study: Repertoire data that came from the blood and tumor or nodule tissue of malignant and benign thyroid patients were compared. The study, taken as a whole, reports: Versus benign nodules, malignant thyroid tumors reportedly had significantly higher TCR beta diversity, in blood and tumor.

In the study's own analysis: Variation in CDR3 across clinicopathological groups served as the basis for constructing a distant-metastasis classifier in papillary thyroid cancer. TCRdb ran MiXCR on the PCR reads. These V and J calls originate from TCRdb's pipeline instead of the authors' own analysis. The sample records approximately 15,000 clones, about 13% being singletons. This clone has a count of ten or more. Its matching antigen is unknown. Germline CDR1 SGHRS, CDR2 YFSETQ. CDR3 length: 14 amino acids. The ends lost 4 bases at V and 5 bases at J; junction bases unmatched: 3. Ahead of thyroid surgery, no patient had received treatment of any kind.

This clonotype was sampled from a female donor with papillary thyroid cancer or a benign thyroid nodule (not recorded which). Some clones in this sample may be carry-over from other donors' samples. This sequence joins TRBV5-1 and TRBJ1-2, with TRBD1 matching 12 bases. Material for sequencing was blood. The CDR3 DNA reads TGCGCCAGCAGCCGGGACAGGGGGCCTTATGGCTACACCTTC. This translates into CASSRDRGPYGYTF. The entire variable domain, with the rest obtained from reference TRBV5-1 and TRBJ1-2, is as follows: KAGVTQTPRYLIKTRGQQVTLSCSPISGHRSVSWYQQTPGQGLQFLFEYFSETQRNKGNFPGRFSGRQFSNSRSEMNVSTLELGDSALYLCASSRDRGPYGYTFGSGTRLTVV.